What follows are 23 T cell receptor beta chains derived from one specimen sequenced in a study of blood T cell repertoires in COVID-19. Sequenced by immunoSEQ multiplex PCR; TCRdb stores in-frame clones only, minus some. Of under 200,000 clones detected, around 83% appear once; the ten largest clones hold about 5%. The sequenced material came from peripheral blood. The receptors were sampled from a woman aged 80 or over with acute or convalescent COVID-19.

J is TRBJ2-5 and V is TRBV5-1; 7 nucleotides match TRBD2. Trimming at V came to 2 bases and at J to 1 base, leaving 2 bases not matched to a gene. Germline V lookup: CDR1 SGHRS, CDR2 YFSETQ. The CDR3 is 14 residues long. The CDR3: CASSFSGGQETQYF. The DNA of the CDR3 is TGCGCCAGCAGCTTTTCGGGGGGCCAAGAGACCCAGTACTTC.

CDR3 loop: CASSQVGGTYNEQFF. The CDR3 DNA reads as TGTGCCAGCAGCCAAGTTGGCGGGACCTACAATGAGCAGTTCTTC. V and J are TRBV3-1 (or the pseudogene TRBV3-2) and TRBJ2-1; TRBD2 is a possible D gene (6 bases). The V gene lost 1 base and the J gene lost 2 bases, with 9 bases spanning the gap. This CDR3 contains 15 residues. Germline V lookup: CDR1 LGHDT, CDR2 YNNKEL (reference sequence).

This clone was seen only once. CDR3 protein: CSVDWGSDTEAFF. In DNA, the CDR3 is TGCAGCGTTGATTGGGGTAGCGACACTGAAGCTTTCTTT. The chain employs TRBV29-1 and TRBJ1-1; D is uncertain. V dropped 3 bases and J dropped 3 bases, with 11 bases sitting between them. Germline values: CDR1 SQVTM, CDR2 ANQGSEA. This CDR3 is 13 amino acids long.

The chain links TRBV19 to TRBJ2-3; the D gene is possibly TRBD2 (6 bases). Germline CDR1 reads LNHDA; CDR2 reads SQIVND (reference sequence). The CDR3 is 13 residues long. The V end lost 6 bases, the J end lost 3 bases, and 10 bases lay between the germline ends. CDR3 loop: CASRRERTDTQYF. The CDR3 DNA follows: TGTGCCAGTAGACGGGAGCGGACAGATACGCAGTATTTT.

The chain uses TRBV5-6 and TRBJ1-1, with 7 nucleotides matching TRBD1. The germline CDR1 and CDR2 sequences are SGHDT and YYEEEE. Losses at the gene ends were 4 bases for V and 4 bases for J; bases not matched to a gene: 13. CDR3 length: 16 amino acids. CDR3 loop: CASSTLQGRWGTEAFF. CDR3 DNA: TGTGCCAGCAGCACTTTACAGGGGCGGTGGGGCACTGAAGCTTTCTTT.

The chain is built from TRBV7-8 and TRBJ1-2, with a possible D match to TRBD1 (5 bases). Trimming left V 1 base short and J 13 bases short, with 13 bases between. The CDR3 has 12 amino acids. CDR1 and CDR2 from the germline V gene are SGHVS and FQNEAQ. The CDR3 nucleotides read TGTGCCAGCAGCTTAGGAGACAGTGGTACCACCTTC. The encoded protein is CASSLGDSGTTF.

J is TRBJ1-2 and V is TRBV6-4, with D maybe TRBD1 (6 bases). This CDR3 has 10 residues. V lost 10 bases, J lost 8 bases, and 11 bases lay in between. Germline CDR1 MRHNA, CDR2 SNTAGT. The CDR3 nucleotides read TGTGCCACCCTTGGGGGCGGCTACACCTTC. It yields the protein CATLGGGYTF.

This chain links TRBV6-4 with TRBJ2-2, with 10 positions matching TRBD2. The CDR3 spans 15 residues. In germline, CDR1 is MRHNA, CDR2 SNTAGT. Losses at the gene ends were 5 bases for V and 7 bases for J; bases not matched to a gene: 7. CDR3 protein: CASSLSSGSYGELFF. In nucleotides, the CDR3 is TGTGCCAGCAGTCTTTCTAGCGGGAGTTACGGGGAGCTGTTTTTT.

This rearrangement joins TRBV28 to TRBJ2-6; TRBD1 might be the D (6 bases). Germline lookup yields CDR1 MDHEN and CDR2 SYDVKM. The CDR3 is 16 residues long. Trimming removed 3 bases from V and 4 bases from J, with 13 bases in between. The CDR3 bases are TGTGCCAGCAGTTTTCCCGGACAGTCCGGGGCCAACGTCCTGACTTTC. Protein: CASSFPGQSGANVLTF.

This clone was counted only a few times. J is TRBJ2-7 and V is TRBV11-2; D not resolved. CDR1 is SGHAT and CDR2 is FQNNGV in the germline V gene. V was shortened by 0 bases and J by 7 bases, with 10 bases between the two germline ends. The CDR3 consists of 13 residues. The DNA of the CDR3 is TGTGCCAGCAGCTTAGATGGGCTCAGGGAGCAGTACTTC. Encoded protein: CASSLDGLREQYF.

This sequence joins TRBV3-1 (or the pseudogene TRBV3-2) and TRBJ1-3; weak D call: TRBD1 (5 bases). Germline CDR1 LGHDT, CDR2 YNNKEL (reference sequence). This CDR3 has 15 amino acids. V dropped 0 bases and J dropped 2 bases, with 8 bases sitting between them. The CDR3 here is CASSQDGGAGNTIYF. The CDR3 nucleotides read TGTGCCAGCAGCCAAGACGGGGGGGCTGGAAACACCATATATTTT.

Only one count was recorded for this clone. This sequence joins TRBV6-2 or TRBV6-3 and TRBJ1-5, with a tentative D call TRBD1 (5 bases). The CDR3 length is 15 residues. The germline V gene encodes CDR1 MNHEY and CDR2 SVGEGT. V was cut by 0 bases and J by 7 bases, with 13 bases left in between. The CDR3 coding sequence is TGTGCCAGCAGTTACTCCGTAGGGGTTGGCCAGCCCCAGCATTTT. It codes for CASSYSVGVGQPQHF.

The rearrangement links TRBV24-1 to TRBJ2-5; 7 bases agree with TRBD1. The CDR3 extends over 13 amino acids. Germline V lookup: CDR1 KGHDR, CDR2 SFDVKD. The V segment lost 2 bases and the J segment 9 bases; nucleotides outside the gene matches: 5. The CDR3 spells CATSDWTGGAQYF. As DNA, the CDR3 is TGTGCCACCAGTGATTGGACAGGTGGGGCCCAGTACTTC.

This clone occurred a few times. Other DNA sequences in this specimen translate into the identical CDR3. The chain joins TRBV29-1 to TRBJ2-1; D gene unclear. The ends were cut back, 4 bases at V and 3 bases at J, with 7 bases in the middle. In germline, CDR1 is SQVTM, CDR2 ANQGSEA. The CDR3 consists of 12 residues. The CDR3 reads CSVGSGYNEQFF. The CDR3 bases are TGCAGCGTTGGGTCGGGCTACAATGAGCAGTTCTTC.

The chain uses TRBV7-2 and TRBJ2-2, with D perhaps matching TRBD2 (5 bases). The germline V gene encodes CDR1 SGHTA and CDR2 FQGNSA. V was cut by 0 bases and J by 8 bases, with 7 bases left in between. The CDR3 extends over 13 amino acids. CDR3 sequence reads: CASSLAGDGELFF. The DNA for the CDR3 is TGTGCCAGCAGCTTAGCGGGAGATGGGGAGCTGTTTTTT.

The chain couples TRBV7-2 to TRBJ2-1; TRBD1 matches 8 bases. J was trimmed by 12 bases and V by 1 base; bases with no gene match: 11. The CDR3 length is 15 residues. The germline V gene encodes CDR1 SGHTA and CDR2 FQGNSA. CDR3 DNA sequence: TGTGCCAGCAGCTTAGGGACAGGGACACCGGAGGGGCAGTTCTTC. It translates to CASSLGTGTPEGQFF.

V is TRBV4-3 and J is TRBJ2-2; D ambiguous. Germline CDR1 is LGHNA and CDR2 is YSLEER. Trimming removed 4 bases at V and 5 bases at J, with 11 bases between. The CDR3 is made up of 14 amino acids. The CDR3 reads CASSPHSRTGELFF. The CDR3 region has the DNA TGCGCCAGCAGCCCCCATAGTCGAACCGGGGAGCTGTTTTTT.

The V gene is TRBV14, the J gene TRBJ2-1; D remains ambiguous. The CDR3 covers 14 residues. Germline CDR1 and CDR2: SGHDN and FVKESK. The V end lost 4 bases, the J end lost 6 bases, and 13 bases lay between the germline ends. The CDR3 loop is CASSPLGGLNEQFF. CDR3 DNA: TGTGCCAGCAGCCCCCTTGGCGGTCTCAATGAGCAGTTCTTC.

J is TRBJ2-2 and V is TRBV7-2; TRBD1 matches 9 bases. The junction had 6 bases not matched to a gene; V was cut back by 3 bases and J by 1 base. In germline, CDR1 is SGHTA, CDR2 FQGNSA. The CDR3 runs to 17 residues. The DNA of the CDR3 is TGTGCCAGCAGCTTTCCGGGACAGGGACTGAACACCGGGGAGCTGTTTTTT. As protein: CASSFPGQGLNTGELFF.

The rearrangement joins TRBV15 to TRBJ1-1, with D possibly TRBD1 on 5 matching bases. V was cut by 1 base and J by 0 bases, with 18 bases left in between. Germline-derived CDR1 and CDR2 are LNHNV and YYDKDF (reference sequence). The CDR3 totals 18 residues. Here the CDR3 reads CATSRGEFGGPMNTEAFF. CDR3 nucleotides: TGTGCCACCAGCAGAGGGGAGTTCGGGGGTCCCATGAACACTGAAGCTTTCTTT.

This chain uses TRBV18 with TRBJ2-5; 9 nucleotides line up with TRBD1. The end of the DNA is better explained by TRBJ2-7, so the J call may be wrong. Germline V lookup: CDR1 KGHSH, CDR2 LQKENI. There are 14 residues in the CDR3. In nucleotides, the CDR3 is TGTGCCAGCTCACTGGGACAGGGCACCTACGAGCAGTACTTC. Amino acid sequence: CASSLGQGTYEQYF.

This CDR3 is CASSPRFLSGANVLTF. Written as DNA, the CDR3 is TGTGCCAGCTCACCGCGATTTCTCTCTGGGGCCAACGTCCTGACTTTC. This rearrangement joins TRBV18 to TRBJ2-6; D unresolved. From germline, CDR1 is KGHSH and CDR2 LQKENI. Trimming took off 3 bases at V and 0 bases at J, with 9 bases between the two ends. This CDR3 spans 16 amino acids. Full variable domain (missing parts from reference TRBV18 and TRBJ2-6): NAGVMQNPRHLVRRRGQEARLRCSPMKGHSHVYWYRQLPEEGLKFMVYLQKENIIDESGMPKERFSAEFPKEGPSILRIQQVVRGDSAAYFCASSPRFLSGANVLTFGAGSRLTVL.

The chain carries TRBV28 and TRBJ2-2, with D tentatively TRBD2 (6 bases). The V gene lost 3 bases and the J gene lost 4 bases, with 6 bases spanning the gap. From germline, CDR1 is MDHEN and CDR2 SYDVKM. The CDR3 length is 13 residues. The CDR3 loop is CASSFGGTGELFF. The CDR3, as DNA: TGTGCCAGCAGTTTCGGGGGCACCGGGGAGCTGTTTTTT.